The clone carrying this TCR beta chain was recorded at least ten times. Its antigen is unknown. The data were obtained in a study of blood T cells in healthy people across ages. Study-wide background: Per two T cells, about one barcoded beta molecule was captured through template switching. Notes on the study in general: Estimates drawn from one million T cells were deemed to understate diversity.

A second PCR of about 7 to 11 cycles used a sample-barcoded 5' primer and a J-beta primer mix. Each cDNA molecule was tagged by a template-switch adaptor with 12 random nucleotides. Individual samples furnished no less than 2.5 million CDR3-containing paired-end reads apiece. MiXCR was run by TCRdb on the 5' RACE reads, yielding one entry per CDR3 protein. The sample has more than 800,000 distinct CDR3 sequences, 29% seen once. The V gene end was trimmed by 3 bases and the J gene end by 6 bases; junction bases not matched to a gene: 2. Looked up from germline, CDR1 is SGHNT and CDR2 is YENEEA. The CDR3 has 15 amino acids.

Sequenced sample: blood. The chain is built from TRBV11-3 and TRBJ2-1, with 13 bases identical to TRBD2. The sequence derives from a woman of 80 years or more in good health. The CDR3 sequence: CASSLGLAGSNEQFF. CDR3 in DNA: TGTGCCAGCAGCTTGGGACTAGCGGGGAGCAATGAGCAGTTCTTC.